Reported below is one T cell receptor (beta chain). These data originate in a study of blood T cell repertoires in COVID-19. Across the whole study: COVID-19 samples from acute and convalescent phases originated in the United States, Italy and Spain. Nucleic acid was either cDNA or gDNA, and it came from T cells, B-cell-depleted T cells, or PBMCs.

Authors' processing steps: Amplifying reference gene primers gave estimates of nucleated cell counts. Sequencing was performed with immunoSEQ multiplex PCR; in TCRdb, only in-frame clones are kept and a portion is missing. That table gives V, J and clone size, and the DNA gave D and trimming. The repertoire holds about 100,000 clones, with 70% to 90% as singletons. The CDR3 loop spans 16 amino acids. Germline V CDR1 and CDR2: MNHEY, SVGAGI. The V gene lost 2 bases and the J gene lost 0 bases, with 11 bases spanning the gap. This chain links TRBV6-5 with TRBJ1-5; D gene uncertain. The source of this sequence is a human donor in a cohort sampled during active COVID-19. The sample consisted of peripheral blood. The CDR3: CASSYGPPDSNQPQHF. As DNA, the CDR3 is TGTGCCAGCAGTTACGGGCCACCCGATAGCAATCAGCCCCAGCATTTT.